A selection of T cell receptor beta chains follows, all from one sample in a study of PD-L1 blockade in urothelial cancer. Clones were sequenced by immunoSEQ multiplex PCR, and TCRdb holds only the in-frame ones, with some missing. The repertoire consists of around 57,000 clones, with 80% to 90% occurring once and the leading ten covering over 1.5%. Specimen: PBMCs, collected around atezolizumab (anti-PD-L1) treatment. The receptors were sampled from a man between 65 and 85 years old with urothelial cancer. Both conserved end residues are part of each CDR3. D genes are given only for firm matches. Clone size, where shown, is once, few, many, or a class for clones that have expanded.

clone_size | j_call | v_call | cdr3_length | d_call | cdr3_nt | cdr3_aa
. | TRBJ2-3 | TRBV19 | 12 | . | TGTGCCAGTAGTCTTCCGGGTCATACGCAGTATTTT | CASSLPGHTQYF
. | TRBJ2-7 | TRBV11-2 | 15 | . | TGTGCCAGCAGCTTGTTGGCTCAGGGGCCATACGAGCAGTACTTC | CASSLLAQGPYEQYF
once | TRBJ2-7 | TRBV4-3 | 16 | . | TGCGCCAGCAGCCAAGAGGAAGGACTGGAAGTCTACGAGCAGTACTTC | CASSQEEGLEVYEQYF
. | TRBJ1-1 | TRBV14 | 15 | TRBD1 | TGTGCCAGCAGCCAATTTGGCAGGGGGCAAACTGAAGCTTTCTTT | CASSQFGRGQTEAFF
. | TRBJ2-1 | TRBV7-2 | 16 | TRBD2 | TGTGCCAGCAGCTTAGAAGGGACTAGCGGATACAATGAGCAGTTCTTC | CASSLEGTSGYNEQFF
. | TRBJ2-4 | TRBV30 | 15 | TRBD1 | TGTGCCTGGGGACAGGGCAAATGGGTCCGAAACATTCAGTACTTC | CAWGQGKWVRNIQYF
once | TRBJ1-3 | TRBV28 | 15 | TRBD1 | TGTGCCACCCGGACAGGTTTACCCTCTGGAAACACCATATATTTT | CATRTGLPSGNTIYF
once | TRBJ2-1 | TRBV19 | 13 | . | TGTGCCAGTAGTATGACTTCCTACAATGAGCAGTTCTTC | CASSMTSYNEQFF
. | TRBJ1-1 | TRBV5-4 | 15 | TRBD1 | TGTGCCAGCAGCTTCGGGAACAGGGGGGACACTGAAGCTTTCTTT | CASSFGNRGDTEAFF
few | TRBJ1-2 | TRBV10-3 | 14 | TRBD1 | TGTGCCATTCGACAGGGGGCTCAAGGTGGTGGCTACACCTTC | CAIRQGAQGGGYTF
few | TRBJ1-2 | TRBV27 | 16 | . | TGTGCCAGCACTCGGACATATAATTCCAGACAGGCGGGCTACACCTTC | CASTRTYNSRQAGYTF
. | TRBJ2-3 | TRBV19 | 16 | . | TGTGCCAGTAGTATAGGTGGTAGCGGCAGCACAGATACGCAGTATTTT | CASSIGGSGSTDTQYF
once | TRBJ2-3 | TRBV6-6 | 16 | TRBD2 | TGTGCCAGCAGTTACTCCCAGCGGGAGGGCTTAGATACGCAGTATTTT | CASSYSQREGLDTQYF
. | TRBJ2-2 | TRBV28 | 15 | TRBD1 | TGTGCCAGCAGTTTAGGGCAGGGGGACACCGGGGAGCTGTTTTTT | CASSLGQGDTGELFF
. | TRBJ2-5 | TRBV5-5 | 16 | . | TGTGCCAGCAGCTTGGTCCCCGGGGGACGAGAAGAGACCCAGTACTTC | CASSLVPGGREETQYF
. | TRBJ2-2 | TRBV28 | 14 | . | TGTGCCAGCTCCGGGGGAGAAGGCACCGGGGAGCTGTTTTTT | CASSGGEGTGELFF
. | TRBJ2-7 | TRBV6-7 | 14 | . | TGTGCCAGCAGTTGCTCTCCCGGGTCTTACGAGCAGTACTTC | CASSCSPGSYEQYF